This TCR beta chain was recovered during a study of T cell repertoires in cytomegalovirus infection. Overall study context: It can be stated that public TCR beta signatures indicated CMV infection as well as a matching HLA type. Study-wide points: CMV-specific TCR beta clonotypes restricted by HLA-C dominated the ex vivo response.

The germline V gene has CDR1 SGHTA and CDR2 FQGNSA. This CDR3 spans 15 amino acids. Trimming removed 2 bases at V and 6 bases at J, with 16 bases between. TCRdb processed the reads anew with MiXCR; each CDR3 protein has one entry. This table has a few hundred thousand distinct CDR3 sequences, about a sixth appearing once. About this clonotype itself: Its matching antigen is unknown.

Sequencing used PBMCs. The chain combines TRBV7-2 with TRBJ1-2, with D hard to call. The receptor's source is a human donor in good health (CMV status not recorded). Some clones in this sample may be carry-over from other donors' samples. Here the CDR3 reads CASSLSGDDLDGYTF. CDR3 DNA sequence: TGTGCCAGCAGCTTAAGTGGGGATGACTTAGATGGCTACACCTTC.